This TCR beta chain was identified during a study of PD-L1 blockade in urothelial cancer. Study context: Patients had undergone 0 to 3 prior chemotherapy regimens. The analyses of blood took place 3 weeks (second dose) and 6 weeks after treatment start.

This clone was picked up one time. Each PCR contained spiked-in synthetic TCR analog templates. TCRdb's copy holds only in-frame clones and misses some; the assay was immunoSEQ multiplex PCR. The sample records about 48,000 clones, 75% to 90% being singletons. Time point meaning: peripheral blood 6 weeks after treatment start. Looked up from germline, CDR1 is MNHNY and CDR2 is SVGAGI (reference sequence). The CDR3 has 16 residues. V trimming: 0 bases; J trimming: 4 bases; junction bases outside the gene matches: 6. The V gene is TRBV6-6, the J gene TRBJ2-3; 8 bases are shared with TRBD2. The TCR comes from a man between 60 and 70 years old with urothelial cancer. Sequenced material: PBMCs, taken around atezolizumab (anti-PD-L1) treatment. In DNA, the CDR3 is TGTGCCAGCAGTTACTCGGGCGGGGGGTCGTCAGATACGCAGTATTTT. It codes for CASSYSGGGSSDTQYF.